A single sample gave rise to the 31 T cell receptor beta chains below, sequenced in a study of graft-versus-host responses after intestinal transplantation. Assay: immunoSEQ multiplex PCR; the TCRdb copy retains only in-frame clones and omits some. The table records 40,000 to 55,000 clones, around 84% of them present only once. Their antigens are not known. The source was unstimulated CD4+ T cells sorted from spleen or lymph node cells, collected before transplant. Receptor source: a human donor who was the organ donor for an intestinal transplant.

The chain employs TRBV7-2 and TRBJ1-2; D possibly corresponds to TRBD1 (6 bases). Per the germline V gene, CDR1 is SGHTA and CDR2 is FQGNSA. Trimming removed 1 base at V and 6 bases at J, with 9 bases between. There are 13 residues in the CDR3. The CDR3 DNA is TGTGCCAGCAGCTTAGGACAGGCCAATGGCTACACCTTC. This sequence encodes CASSLGQANGYTF.

Regarding this clone: The same CDR3 also results from other DNA sequences found in this sample. The chain is built from TRBV27 and TRBJ2-7, with 7 bases fitting TRBD2. The V gene's germline CDR1 is MNHEY and CDR2 SMNVEV (reference sequence). The CDR3 sequence is 13 residues long. V shed 8 bases and J 0 bases; nucleotides not matched to a gene: 4. CDR3 amino acids: CASSSGNSYEQYF. For the CDR3, the DNA is TGTGCCAGCTCAAGCGGGAACTCCTACGAGCAGTACTTC.

The chain links TRBV6-5 to TRBJ1-2; D gene unclear. The CDR3 spans 13 residues. The ends were cut back, 2 bases at V and 0 bases at J, with 4 bases in the middle. From germline, CDR1 is MNHEY and CDR2 SVGAGI. CDR3: CASSYTANYGYTF. DNA of the CDR3: TGTGCCAGCAGTTACACAGCTAACTATGGCTACACCTTC.

The V call is TRBV7-9, the J call TRBJ2-7, with 9 bases lining up with TRBD1. This CDR3 spans 15 amino acids. After removal of 0 bases from V and 3 bases from J, the junction contained 3 bases not matched to a gene. Germline V gene data show CDR1 as SEHNR and CDR2 as FQNEAQ (reference sequence). CDR3 sequence: CASSLAGQGHYEQYF. In nucleotides, the CDR3 is TGTGCCAGCAGCTTAGCGGGACAGGGACACTACGAGCAGTACTTC.

This clone was observed a single time. The chain couples TRBV30 to TRBJ1-2; D is unresolved. This CDR3 is built from 12 residues. V gave up 0 bases and J gave up 5 bases, with 7 bases separating them. CDR1 is GTSNPN and CDR2 is SVGIG in the germline V gene (reference sequence). The chain's CDR3 is CAWSVDGYGYTF. The CDR3 nucleotides read TGTGCCTGGAGTGTAGATGGTTATGGCTACACCTTC.

This chain links TRBV5-4 with TRBJ1-2; 7 nucleotides align to TRBD1. Looked up from germline, CDR1 is SGHNT and CDR2 is YYREEE (reference sequence). V was clipped by 4 bases and J by 8 bases; unmatched bases: 5. The CDR3 is 12 residues long. In nucleotides, the CDR3 is TGTGCCAGCAGCACCCACAGGGGCGGCTACACCTTC. This gives the protein CASSTHRGGYTF.

The rearrangement joins TRBV6-6 to TRBJ1-1, with D possibly matching TRBD1 (5 bases). V lost 1 base to trimming and J lost 1 base, with 10 bases between them. CDR3 length: 15 amino acids. From germline, CDR1 is MNHNY and CDR2 SVGAGI (reference sequence). CDR3 nucleotides: TGTGCCAGCAGTTACTACGACGGGGCGAACACTGAAGCTTTCTTT. It codes for CASSYYDGANTEAFF.

In this sample, this clone turned up a few times. The chain couples TRBV11-2 to TRBJ1-1; 11 bases line up with TRBD1. Germline CDR1 SGHAT, CDR2 FQNNGV. This CDR3 region has 15 residues. V gave up 1 base and J gave up 6 bases; unmatched junction bases: 4. The CDR3 reads CASSLAGQGGPEAFF. The CDR3 nucleotides are TGTGCCAGCAGCTTAGCGGGACAGGGGGGCCCTGAAGCTTTCTTT.

This clone was seen just once. The chain has TRBV10-2 and TRBJ1-1; 8 bases align to TRBD1. With V trimmed by 0 bases and J by 7 bases, 7 bases remained unmatched. From germline, CDR1 is WSHSY and CDR2 SAAADI. This CDR3 has 15 residues. CDR3 residues: CASSESGQGAGEAFF. CDR3 DNA: TGCGCCAGCAGTGAGTCGGGGCAGGGGGCGGGTGAAGCTTTCTTT.

This clone turned up a few times. The CDR3 coding sequence is TGTGCCAGTAGTTCGACAGGGGAAGCTAAAGCTTTCTTT. This sequence encodes CASSSTGEAKAFF. The rearrangement joins TRBV19 to TRBJ1-1, with 8 bases identical to TRBD1. Germline V gene data show CDR1 as LNHDA and CDR2 as SQIVND (reference sequence). Trimming at V came to 5 bases and at J to 9 bases, leaving 8 bases not matched to a gene. This CDR3 is built from 13 residues.

The V and J genes are TRBV10-3 and TRBJ2-3; TRBD1 aligns across 7 bases. The CDR3 is made up of 13 amino acids. Per germline, CDR1 ENHRY and CDR2 SYGVKD. V was clipped by 6 bases and J by 5 bases; unmatched bases: 5. DNA for the CDR3: TGTGCCATCAGAACCGGGACAGAAGATACGCAGTATTTT. It specifies CAIRTGTEDTQYF.

The CDR3: CSVEDPSGGTSSYEQYF. In DNA form, the CDR3 reads TGCAGCGTTGAAGATCCTAGCGGGGGGACTAGCTCCTACGAGCAGTACTTC. The chain combines TRBV29-1 with TRBJ2-7, with 11 positions matching TRBD2. V lost 0 bases and J lost 0; bases outside the gene matches: 7. The CDR3 has 17 amino acids. The germline CDR1 and CDR2 sequences are SQVTM and ANQGSEA.

This clone was recorded a few times. The rearrangement links TRBV19 to TRBJ1-4; 7 bases map to TRBD1. The length of the CDR3 is 13 residues. Germline loops: CDR1 LNHDA, CDR2 SQIVND (reference sequence). Trimming at V came to 9 bases and at J to 0 bases, leaving 1 base not matched to a gene. The DNA for the CDR3 is TGTGCCAGCGGGACAGCAACTAATGAAAAACTGTTTTTT. As protein: CASGTATNEKLFF.

V and J are TRBV6-1 and TRBJ1-5, with D perhaps matching TRBD1 (6 bases). This CDR3 spans 14 amino acids. Trimming left V 6 bases short and J 4 bases short, with 13 bases between. Germline V gene lookup returns CDR1 MNHNS and CDR2 SASEGT. CDR3 loop: CASSPNRENQPQHF. The CDR3, as DNA: TGTGCCAGCAGCCCAAACAGGGAAAATCAGCCCCAGCATTTT.

V usage is TRBV19 and J usage is TRBJ2-3, with a possible D match to TRBD2 (5 bases). Trimming removed 3 bases at V and 1 base at J, with 11 bases between. The germline CDR1 and CDR2 sequences are LNHDA and SQIVND (reference sequence). The CDR3 loop spans 15 amino acids. The CDR3 is CASSMTSAGTDTQYF. DNA of the CDR3: TGTGCCAGTAGTATGACCTCAGCGGGCACAGATACGCAGTATTTT.

V usage is TRBV6-5 and J usage is TRBJ2-5; D is possibly TRBD2 (6 bases). CDR1 is MNHEY, CDR2 SVGAGI, per germline. The V gene lost 4 bases and the J gene lost 7 bases, with 10 bases spanning the gap. CDR3 length: 12 amino acids. The CDR3 spells CASSFTGGTQYF. In DNA, the CDR3 is TGTGCCAGCAGTTTCACCGGGGGGACCCAGTACTTC.

The rearrangement joins TRBV29-1 to TRBJ1-1, with 7 positions matching TRBD1. The CDR3 consists of 12 residues. V lost 5 bases, J lost 10 bases, and 10 bases stayed unmatched. Germline assignment: CDR1 SQVTM and CDR2 ANQGSEA. CDR3 DNA: TGCAGCGTTCCAATCGCAGGGGGTAGAGCTTTCTTT. Translated: CSVPIAGGRAFF.

The chain carries TRBV6-5 and TRBJ1-2; 7 nucleotides match TRBD1. Per germline, CDR1 MNHEY and CDR2 SVGAGI. The length of the CDR3 is 14 residues. V shed 5 bases, J shed 5 bases, and the junction held 8 bases outside the gene matches. The CDR3 here is CASSPQGLEYGYTF. CDR3 DNA: TGTGCCAGCAGTCCACAGGGGTTAGAGTATGGCTACACCTTC.

The chain uses TRBV4-1 and TRBJ2-1, with 9 bases aligning to TRBD2. From germline, CDR1 is MGHRA and CDR2 YSYEKL. V lost 0 bases, J lost 7 bases, and 13 bases stayed unmatched. The CDR3 is 18 amino acids. CDR3 sequence reads: CASSQDQVAGGPRNEQFF. CDR3 sequence (DNA): TGCGCCAGCAGCCAAGATCAGGTGGCGGGAGGGCCAAGGAATGAGCAGTTCTTC.

This chain joins TRBV6-6 and TRBJ2-4; 7 bases fit TRBD1. Trimming at V came to 0 bases and at J to 3 bases, leaving 2 bases not matched to a gene. The length of the CDR3 is 15 residues. From germline, CDR1 is MNHNY and CDR2 SVGAGI (reference sequence). CDR3 protein: CASSYSAGGKNIQYF. The CDR3, as DNA: TGTGCCAGCAGTTACTCGGCAGGGGGCAAAAACATTCAGTACTTC.

This clone showed up just a few times. The rearrangement joins TRBV15 to TRBJ1-5; no definite D call. CDR3 length: 12 residues. Germline CDR1 is LNHNV and CDR2 is YYDKDF (reference sequence). V gave up 1 base and J gave up 4 bases, with 2 bases separating them. CDR3 DNA sequence: TGTGCCACCAGCAGAGCAAATCAGCCCCAGCATTTT. This sequence encodes CATSRANQPQHF.

The chain recombines TRBV4-3 with TRBJ2-1; no clear D gene. CDR3 length: 14 residues. Germline V gene data show CDR1 as LGHNA and CDR2 as YSLEER. Trimming took off 4 bases at V and 2 bases at J, with 9 bases between the two ends. Written as DNA, the CDR3 is TGCGCCAGCAGCCGAAAAAGGACCTACAATGAGCAGTTCTTC. Its protein is CASSRKRTYNEQFF.

In this sample, this clone turned up once. This chain links TRBV7-9 with TRBJ2-7; D might be TRBD2 (6 bases). The CDR3 length is 11 residues. V was trimmed by 9 bases and J by 1 base, leaving 7 bases between them. Germline values: CDR1 SEHNR, CDR2 FQNEAQ (reference sequence). In DNA form, the CDR3 reads TGTGCCAGTGGGGGGTCCTACGAGCAGTACTTC. This translates into CASGGSYEQYF.

The rearrangement links TRBV6-1 to TRBJ2-6, with unresolved D. This CDR3 is built from 14 residues. The germline CDR1 and CDR2 sequences are MNHNS and SASEGT. V was pared by 6 bases and J by 1 base, with 7 bases between. The CDR3 DNA reads TGTGCCAGCAGGGTGGGGTCTGGGGCCAACGTCCTGACTTTC. Amino acid sequence: CASRVGSGANVLTF.

The chain combines TRBV10-3 with TRBJ2-1, with 9 bases lining up with TRBD2. Unmatched junction bases numbered 6, after V lost 3 bases and J lost 3 bases. Looked up from germline, CDR1 is ENHRY and CDR2 is SYGVKD. The CDR3 has 16 amino acids. The DNA of the CDR3 is TGTGCCATCAGTGAACAAGCGGGAGGAGTCTACAATGAGCAGTTCTTC. It is translated as CAISEQAGGVYNEQFF.

This chain uses TRBV4-2 with TRBJ2-3; D perhaps matches TRBD1 (6 bases). Germline V gives CDR1 LGHNA, CDR2 YNFKEQ. V was pared by 1 base and J by 4 bases, with 9 bases between. The CDR3 consists of 14 residues. The CDR3 protein is CASSQVQGPDTQYF. As DNA, the CDR3 is TGTGCCAGCAGCCAAGTACAGGGTCCAGATACGCAGTATTTT.

This chain connects TRBV2 to TRBJ2-7; no clear D. The germline V gene has CDR1 SNHLY and CDR2 FYNNEI. Trimming took off 0 bases at V and 2 bases at J, with 11 bases between the two ends. This CDR3 region has 15 residues. The CDR3 region is CASSEAGLQPYEQYF. The CDR3 DNA is TGTGCCAGCAGTGAAGCCGGGTTACAGCCCTACGAGCAGTACTTC.

J is TRBJ1-1 and V is TRBV13; 7 nucleotides line up with TRBD1. Germline CDR1 and CDR2: PRHDT and FYEKMQ (reference sequence). V shed 4 bases and J 3 bases; nucleotides not matched to a gene: 26. The CDR3 totals 21 residues. The CDR3 region has the DNA TGTGCCAGCAGCTCCTCACAACGCGCTGACAGGGCGAGGCAACGATACACTGAAGCTTTCTTT. It yields the protein CASSSSQRADRARQRYTEAFF. Using reference TRBV13 and TRBJ1-1 for the parts outside the CDR3, the full variable domain is AAGVIQSPRHLIKEKRETATLKCYPIPRHDTVYWYQQGPGQDPQFLISFYEKMQSDKGSIPDRFSAQQFSDYHSELNMSSLELGDSALYFCASSSSQRADRARQRYTEAFFGQGTRLTVV.

This chain joins TRBV11-2 and TRBJ2-7, with a tentative D call TRBD1 (6 bases). The germline V gene encodes CDR1 SGHAT and CDR2 FQNNGV. Trimming removed 0 bases at V and 3 bases at J, with 9 bases between. The CDR3 totals 14 residues. DNA of the CDR3: TGTGCCAGCAGCTTAGACGGGACAATCTACGAGCAGTACTTC. Encoded protein: CASSLDGTIYEQYF. Supplemented by reference TRBV11-2 and TRBJ2-7, the full variable domain reads EAGVAQSPRYKIIEKRQSVAFWCNPISGHATLYWYQQILGQGPKLLIQFQNNGVVDDSQLPKDRFSAERLKGVDSTLKIQPAKLEDSAVYLCASSLDGTIYEQYFGPGTRLTVT.

There are a few counts of this clone. The chain links TRBV6-5 to TRBJ1-3; D is ambiguous. The V end lost 3 bases, the J end lost 3 bases, and 0 bases lay between the germline ends. This CDR3 contains 11 residues. Germline V CDR1 and CDR2: MNHEY, SVGAGI. CDR3: CASSYGNTIYF. The CDR3 DNA follows: TGTGCCAGCAGTTATGGAAACACCATATATTTT.

The chain carries TRBV5-1 and TRBJ2-2, with TRBD2 matching 10 bases. CDR3 length equals 15 residues. CDR1 is SGHRS, CDR2 YFSETQ, per germline. J lost 1 base, V lost 3 bases, and 0 bases had no gene match. CDR3 nucleotide sequence: TGCGCCAGCAGCTGGACTAGCGGGAACACCGGGGAGCTGTTTTTT. It yields the protein CASSWTSGNTGELFF.